Following are 21 T cell receptor beta chains from one sample sequenced in a study of blood T cell repertoires in COVID-19 (dated by TCRdb to 2020 to 2022). The library was made by the immunoSEQ multiplex PCR assay. Here the immuneACCESS table is served through TCRdb, limited to in-frame sequences with V and J called. Missing clones are a known gap in these copies; in checked studies unresolved V genes cover under half, and the rest lacks a known reason. This sample lists about 130,000 clones; approximately 81% were detected once. 3.8% of the sample belongs to the ten largest clones. Source material: peripheral blood. These receptors all stem from a woman aged 50 to 60 with acute or convalescent COVID-19.

The chain carries TRBV27 and TRBJ2-3; 13 bases map to TRBD2. The CDR3 contains 17 residues. Germline values: CDR1 MNHEY, CDR2 SMNVEV (reference sequence). The V segment lost 5 bases and the J segment 14 bases; nucleotides outside the gene matches: 19. The CDR3 DNA is TGTGCCAGCAGTCCTTACCAGACTAGCGGGAGGACCGCATTTGCGTATTTT. Amino acids: CASSPYQTSGRTAFAYF.

The chain recombines TRBV5-5 with TRBJ1-1; weak D call: TRBD1 (5 bases). The CDR3 covers 15 residues. Trimming left V 1 base short and J 2 bases short, with 12 bases between. In germline, CDR1 is SGHKS, CDR2 YYEKEE (reference sequence). The CDR3 protein is CASSLLPGGNTEAFF. The CDR3 DNA follows: TGTGCCAGCAGCTTGTTGCCCGGGGGAAACACTGAAGCTTTCTTT.

The chain uses TRBV7-8 and TRBJ1-2; 9 nucleotides match TRBD1. Germline V gene lookup returns CDR1 SGHVS and CDR2 FQNEAQ. J gave up 4 bases and V 5 bases, and 5 bases lay outside the gene matches. The CDR3 loop spans 14 amino acids. The CDR3 here is CASSPRDRAYGYTF. The CDR3 region has the DNA TGTGCCAGCAGCCCCCGGGACAGGGCCTATGGCTACACCTTC.

The V call is TRBV5-1, the J call TRBJ1-2, with unresolved D. V lost 0 bases to trimming and J lost 1 base, with 10 bases between them. Germline V gene data show CDR1 as SGHRS and CDR2 as YFSETQ. CDR3 length: 15 residues. CDR3 nucleotide sequence: TGCGCCAGCAGCTTGGGTCCGGAGATTAACTATGGCTACACCTTC. This codes for CASSLGPEINYGYTF.

The chain uses TRBV7-9 and TRBJ1-1, with 9 bases matching TRBD1. CDR1 SEHNR and CDR2 FQNEAQ come from the germline V gene (reference sequence). The CDR3 contains 13 residues. The J segment lost 7 bases and the V segment lost 3 bases, leaving 3 bases of the junction unmatched. In DNA, the CDR3 is TGTGCCAGCAGCTTCGGGGACAGGGTTGAAGCTTTCTTT. This encodes CASSFGDRVEAFF.

This chain uses TRBV25-1 with TRBJ1-2, with D maybe TRBD1 (6 bases). The CDR3 covers 14 residues. Trimming pared 6 bases from V and 7 bases from J, leaving 18 bases between. Germline V lookup: CDR1 MGHDK, CDR2 SYGVNS. In DNA form, the CDR3 reads TGTGCCAGCAGCCCGTCGTCAGGGGCAGGTGGCTACACCTTC. Its protein product is CASSPSSGAGGYTF.

This sequence joins TRBV5-1 and TRBJ2-7, with D possibly matching TRBD1 (5 bases). V lost 0 bases and J 4 bases, leaving 5 bases between the germline ends. In germline, CDR1 is SGHRS, CDR2 YFSETQ. This CDR3 is built from 12 residues. CDR3 nucleotides: TGCGCCAGCAGCTTGGAGGGGTACGAGCAGTACTTC. Amino acids: CASSLEGYEQYF.

A few counts support this clone. V gene TRBV7-3 combines with J gene TRBJ2-2; 7 bases align to TRBD2. The length of the CDR3 is 16 residues. J lost 3 bases, V lost 1 base, and 5 bases had no gene match. CDR1 and CDR2 from the germline V gene are SGHTA and FQGTGA. The CDR3 here is CASSLMGGGDTGELFF. The DNA of the CDR3 is TGTGCCAGCAGCTTAATGGGCGGGGGTGACACCGGGGAGCTGTTTTTT.

The gene calls are TRBV5-1 and TRBJ2-1; 14 nucleotides match TRBD2. With 4 bases clipped from V and 10 bases from J, the junction kept 10 bases outside the gene matches. Germline-derived CDR1 and CDR2 are SGHRS and YFSETQ. The length of the CDR3 is 16 residues. The DNA for the CDR3 is TGCGCCAGCAGCCCGGGGACTAGCGGGAGAGGTAAAGAGCAGTTCTTC. This translates into CASSPGTSGRGKEQFF.

The genes are TRBV6-5 and TRBJ1-2; 9 bases are shared with TRBD1. Unmatched junction bases numbered 9, after V lost 2 bases and J lost 8 bases. Germline loops: CDR1 MNHEY, CDR2 SVGAGI. This CDR3 contains 15 residues. The CDR3 reads CASSYLPGQGSGYTF. DNA for the CDR3: TGTGCCAGCAGTTACCTACCGGGACAGGGATCGGGCTACACCTTC.

This clone has just a few counts. V is TRBV19 and J is TRBJ2-5, with 10 positions matching TRBD2. CDR1 and CDR2 (germline): LNHDA, SQIVND (reference sequence). V was pared by 5 bases and J by 3 bases, with 3 bases of the junction left unmatched. This CDR3 region has 14 residues. The CDR3 loop is CASSSLAGEETQYF. The CDR3 DNA follows: TGTGCCAGTAGTTCCCTAGCGGGAGAAGAGACCCAGTACTTC.

The CDR3 DNA follows: TGTGCCAGTAGGAGGGACAGCTCCTACAATGAGCAGTTCTTC. This encodes CASRRDSSYNEQFF. The chain employs TRBV19 and TRBJ2-1, with 7 bases lining up with TRBD1. The CDR3 totals 14 residues. V lost 6 bases, J lost 0 bases, and 2 bases stayed unmatched. Germline CDR1 is LNHDA and CDR2 is SQIVND (reference sequence).

V is TRBV6-5 and J is TRBJ1-4; TRBD1 aligns across 11 bases. The CDR3 has 15 amino acids. In germline, CDR1 is MNHEY, CDR2 SVGAGI. J lost 0 bases, V lost 8 bases, and 2 bases had no gene match. CDR3 bases: TGTGCCAGCGGGGGACAGGGGGCAACTAATGAAAAACTGTTTTTT. Protein sequence: CASGGQGATNEKLFF.

The genes are TRBV3-1 (or the pseudogene TRBV3-2) and TRBJ2-1; 7 bases agree with TRBD2. Trimming took 11 bases from V and 15 from J; bases not matched to a gene: 16. The germline gives CDR1 LGHDT, CDR2 YNNKEL (reference sequence). The CDR3 loop spans 12 amino acids. As DNA, the CDR3 is TGTGCCTGTACGAACGCTGCAGCGGGGTCGTTCTTC. It codes for CACTNAAAGSFF.

The chain recombines TRBV7-8 with TRBJ2-7, with 10 bases lining up with TRBD1. Germline V gene lookup returns CDR1 SGHVS and CDR2 FQNEAQ. The CDR3 totals 14 residues. The V and J ends lost 5 bases and 5 bases, in that order; junction bases with no gene match: 6. CDR3 DNA sequence: TGTGCCAGCAGCGCCCAGGACAGGGGGAACGAGCAGTACTTC. It translates to CASSAQDRGNEQYF. Combining the CDR3 with reference TRBV7-8 and TRBJ2-7 gives the whole variable domain GAGVSQSPRYKVAKRGQDVALRCDPISGHVSLFWYQQALGQGPEFLTYFQNEAQLDKSGLPSDRFFAERPEGSVSTLKIQRTQQEDSAVYLCASSAQDRGNEQYFGPGTRLTVT.

The chain recombines TRBV19 with TRBJ1-6, with 7 bases aligning to TRBD1. Germline CDR1 is LNHDA and CDR2 is SQIVND (reference sequence). The CDR3 spans 15 residues. Trimming at V came to 5 bases and at J to 6 bases, leaving 7 bases not matched to a gene. The CDR3 nucleotides are TGTGCCAGTAGTCCCACAGGGGTGATTAATTCACCCCTCCACTTT. Protein sequence: CASSPTGVINSPLHF. Supplemented by reference TRBV19 and TRBJ1-6, the full variable domain reads DGGITQSPKYLFRKEGQNVTLSCEQNLNHDAMYWYRQDPGQGLRLIYYSQIVNDFQKGDIAEGYSVSREKKESFPLTVTSAQKNPTAFYLCASSPTGVINSPLHFGNGTRLTVT.

This chain's CDR3 is CASSSTGSTGELFF. CDR3 nucleotide sequence: TGCGCCAGCAGTTCCACAGGGTCCACCGGGGAGCTGTTTTTT. This chain links TRBV10-1 with TRBJ2-2, with D tentatively TRBD1 (6 bases). Germline CDR1 WNHNN, CDR2 SYGVQD (reference sequence). The V and J ends lost 5 bases and 4 bases respectively, with 11 bases between them. This CDR3 contains 14 residues.

The chain has TRBV29-1 and TRBJ1-1; no firm D call. The germline V gene has CDR1 SQVTM and CDR2 ANQGSEA. The length of the CDR3 is 14 residues. Trimming pared 3 bases from V and 5 bases from J, leaving 16 bases between. The CDR3 region has the DNA TGCAGCGTTGAGGCCCGAGGGAGAGGAACTGAAGCTTTCTTT. This translates into CSVEARGRGTEAFF.

V is TRBV29-1 and J is TRBJ1-1, with D possibly matching TRBD1 (6 bases). CDR3 length: 14 amino acids. Germline V lookup: CDR1 SQVTM, CDR2 ANQGSEA. Trimming shortened V by 2 bases and J by 1 base, and 11 bases separated the two germline ends. This chain's CDR3 is CSVEPAGANTEAFF. Written as DNA, the CDR3 is TGCAGCGTTGAACCCGCAGGGGCGAACACTGAAGCTTTCTTT. Full variable domain (outside the CDR3, taken from reference TRBV29-1 and TRBJ1-1): SAVISQKPSRDICQRGTSLTIQCQVDSQVTMMFWYRQQPGQSLTLIATANQGSEATYESGFVIDKFPISRPNLTFSTLTVSNMSPEDSSIYLCSVEPAGANTEAFFGQGTRLTVV.

V is TRBV11-2 and J is TRBJ1-1; 8 nucleotides align to TRBD1. The CDR3 totals 14 residues. Trimming removed 2 bases from V and 5 bases from J; junction bases left unmatched: 4. CDR1 and CDR2 from the germline V gene are SGHAT and FQNNGV. The CDR3 loop is CASSLRTGWTEAFF. In nucleotides, the CDR3 is TGTGCCAGCAGCTTAAGGACAGGGTGGACTGAAGCTTTCTTT.

This clone showed up just a few times. The chain recombines TRBV6-5 with TRBJ2-7; TRBD1 aligns across 10 bases. This CDR3 contains 15 residues. Germline assignment: CDR1 MNHEY and CDR2 SVGAGI. V trimming: 4 bases; J trimming: 4 bases; junction bases outside the gene matches: 7. The CDR3 DNA follows: TGTGCCAGCAGTTCCGCCGGGACAGGGGAGTACGAGCAGTACTTC. Its translation is CASSSAGTGEYEQYF.